Listed here are 2 T cell receptor beta chains from one sample, sequenced in a study of CD8 T cells in Susac syndrome. A quantity of about 0.45 to 1 ug RNA underwent reverse transcription using random hexamers. A single record per CDR3 protein comes from TCRdb applying MiXCR to the immunoSEQ multiplex PCR reads. The sample has some 300,000 distinct CDR3 sequences, around nine tenths seen once. The sequencing sample was made of CD8+ T cells from PBMCs. Receptors were obtained from a human donor with multiple sclerosis.

This chain links TRBV25-1 with TRBJ1-5; TRBD1 matches 8 bases. The ends lost 4 bases at V and 4 bases at J; junction bases unmatched: 9. Germline CDR1 reads MGHDK; CDR2 reads SYGVNS. This CDR3 is built from 16 residues. The CDR3 DNA sequence: TGTGCCAGCAGTGCCATACAGGGGGAATCTAATCAGCCCCAGCATTTT. Its protein is CASSAIQGESNQPQHF.

In this sample, this clonotype turned up a few times. The J gene is TRBJ2-7, the V gene TRBV30; a possible D gene is TRBD2 (6 bases). Germline CDR1 reads GTSNPN; CDR2 reads SVGIG (reference sequence). V was shortened by 5 bases and J by 5 bases, with 16 bases between the two germline ends. The length of the CDR3 is 13 residues. CDR3 sequence: CAWYNPGRNEQYF. The CDR3 coding sequence is TGTGCCTGGTACAACCCCGGGAGAAACGAGCAGTACTTC. Full variable domain (outside the CDR3, taken from reference TRBV30 and TRBJ2-7): SQTIHQWPATLVQPVGSPLSLECTVEGTSNPNLYWYRQAAGRGLQLLFYSVGIGQISSEVPQNLSASRPQDRQFILSSKKLLLSDSGFYLCAWYNPGRNEQYFGPGTRLTVT.